The clone carrying this T cell receptor (beta chain) was picked up many times. Sorting recovered naive CD8 T cells on a CD8+CD4-CCR7+CD45RA+ profile. The CDR3 covers 17 residues. V dropped 3 bases and J dropped 2; count of bases not matched to a gene: 13. Germline assignment: CDR1 SGHDT and CDR2 YYEEEE. The sample originates from a study of molecular identifiers for immune sequencing clone quantification. Study in general: Within a replicate experiment, RNA obtained from either about 20,000 or 100,000 naive CD8 cells was divided into five aliquots, and four of those aliquots were then sequenced.

MiXCR, run by TCRdb on the PCR reads, gives a single entry per CDR3 protein. The sample includes about 54,000 distinct CDR3 sequences, around 27% of them seen just once. Sequencing input: naive CD8+ T cells from blood, with Jurkat cell RNA spiked in. Stated subset: FACS-sorted CD8+CD4-CCR7+CD45RA+ naive T cells. This receptor was identified in a human donor in good health. Some libraries in this study had Jurkat cell RNA spiked in. The chain links TRBV5-6 to TRBJ2-7; 8 nucleotides agree with TRBD1. In DNA, the CDR3 is TGTGCCAGCAGCTCGGATAGGACAGGGTTTAATACCTACGAGCAGTACTTC. Its translation: CASSSDRTGFNTYEQYF.